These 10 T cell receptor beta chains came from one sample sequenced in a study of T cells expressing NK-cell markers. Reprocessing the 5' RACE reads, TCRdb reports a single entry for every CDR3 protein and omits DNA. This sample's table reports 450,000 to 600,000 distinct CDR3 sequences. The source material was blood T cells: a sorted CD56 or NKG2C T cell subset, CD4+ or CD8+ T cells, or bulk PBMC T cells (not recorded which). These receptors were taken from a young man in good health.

CDR3 amino acids: CASRRLVGSGRPSVTDTQYF. The chain couples TRBV6-2 or TRBV6-3 to TRBJ2-3; the D call of TRBD2 rests on TCRdb alone, since no DNA is present to check it. Germline V gene data show CDR1 as MNHEY and CDR2 as SVGEGT. This CDR3 is 20 amino acids long.

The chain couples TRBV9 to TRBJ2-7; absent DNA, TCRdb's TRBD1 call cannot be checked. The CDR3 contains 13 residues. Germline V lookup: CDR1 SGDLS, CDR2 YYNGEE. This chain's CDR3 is CASSAGDSYEQYF.

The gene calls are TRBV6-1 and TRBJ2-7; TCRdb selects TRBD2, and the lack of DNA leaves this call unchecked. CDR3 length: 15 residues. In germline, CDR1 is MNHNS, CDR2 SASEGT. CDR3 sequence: CASSTTQREPYEQYF.

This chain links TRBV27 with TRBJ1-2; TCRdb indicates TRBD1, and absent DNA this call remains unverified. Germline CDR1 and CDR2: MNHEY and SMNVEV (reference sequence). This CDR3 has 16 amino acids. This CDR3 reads CASSLFGVGGGHGYTF.

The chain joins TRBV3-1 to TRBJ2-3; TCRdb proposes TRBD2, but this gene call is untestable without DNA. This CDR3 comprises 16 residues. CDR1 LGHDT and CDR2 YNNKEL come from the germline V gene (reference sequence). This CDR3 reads CASSRGSSGGTDTQYF.

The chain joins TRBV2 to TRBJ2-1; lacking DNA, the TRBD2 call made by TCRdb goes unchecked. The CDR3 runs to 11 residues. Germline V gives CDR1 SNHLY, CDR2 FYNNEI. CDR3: CASTPEGEQFF. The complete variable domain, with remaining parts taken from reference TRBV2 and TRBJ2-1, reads EPEVTQTPSHQVTQMGQEVILRCVPISNHLYFYWYRQILGQKVEFLVSFYNNEISEKSEIFDDQFSVERPDGSNFTLKIRSTKLEDSAMYFCASTPEGEQFFGPGTRLTVL.

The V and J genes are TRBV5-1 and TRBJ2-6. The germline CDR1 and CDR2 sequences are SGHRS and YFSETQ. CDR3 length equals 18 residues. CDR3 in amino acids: CASSLDGGIQPGANVLTF. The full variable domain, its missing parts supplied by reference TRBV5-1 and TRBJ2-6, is KAGVTQTPRYLIKTRGQQVTLSCSPISGHRSVSWYQQTPGQGLQFLFEYFSETQRNKGNFPGRFSGRQFSNSRSEMNVSTLELGDSALYLCASSLDGGIQPGANVLTFGAGSRLTVL.

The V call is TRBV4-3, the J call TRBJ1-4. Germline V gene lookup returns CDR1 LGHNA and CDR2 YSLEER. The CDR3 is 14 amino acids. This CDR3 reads CASSPGGRNEKLFF.

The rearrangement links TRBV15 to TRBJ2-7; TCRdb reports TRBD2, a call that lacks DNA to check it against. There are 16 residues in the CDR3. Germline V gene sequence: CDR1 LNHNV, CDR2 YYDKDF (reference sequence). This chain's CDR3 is CATSRDRGGRAGEQYF. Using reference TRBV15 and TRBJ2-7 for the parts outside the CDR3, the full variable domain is DAMVIQNPRYQVTQFGKPVTLSCSQTLNHNVMYWYQQKSSQAPKLLFHYYDKDFNNEADTPDNFQSRRPNTSFCFLDIRSPGLGDTAMYLCATSRDRGGRAGEQYFGPGTRLTVT.

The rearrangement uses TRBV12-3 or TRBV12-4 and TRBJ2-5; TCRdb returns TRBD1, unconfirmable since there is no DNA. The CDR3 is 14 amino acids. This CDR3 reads CASSPGRTNETQYF.